The TCR beta chain described here comes from a study of blood T cells in healthy people across ages. Study outcomes and limitations: With age, beta diversity per million T cells declined roughly linearly, significantly by about 40. Naive T cell percentage by flow cytometry tracked strongly with beta diversity.

About this clonotype itself: Antigen: not known.

Next came a second PCR, run for about 7 to 12 cycles, which used a sample-barcoded 5' primer along with a J-beta primer mix. TCRdb reanalysed the 5' RACE reads using MiXCR and keeps one entry per CDR3 protein. The table lists 650,000 to 950,000 distinct CDR3 sequences, under 55% of them singletons, with around 21% in the top ten. Healthy Caucasian individuals from Russia aged roughly 6 to 90 served as donors. Total RNA, at least 5.5 micrograms per sample, came from PBMCs. CDR3 length: 13 residues. Trimming removed 4 bases from V and 8 bases from J; junction bases left unmatched: 5. Germline loops: CDR1 LGHDT, CDR2 YNNKEL (reference sequence).

Specimen: blood. The TCR was taken from a man in his 60s in good health. This chain uses TRBV3-1 with TRBJ1-2; 9 bases are shared with TRBD1. CDR3 loop: CASSLQGAAGYTF. CDR3 coding DNA: TGTGCCAGCAGCCTACAGGGGGCGGCGGGCTACACCTTC.